The clone carrying this T cell receptor beta chain was detected once. Its antigen is unknown. As for time point: blood 4 weeks post-SBRT, at nephrectomy. Treatment noted: 15 Gy SBRT to primary tumor, nephrectomy 4 weeks later. Radiation-treated patients gave blood at baseline, week 2 and week 4. The patient's renal cell carcinoma had clear cell pathology. The CDR3 spans 14 residues. V was shortened by 4 bases and J by 7 bases, with 14 bases between the two germline ends. Per the germline V gene, CDR1 is SNHLY and CDR2 is FYNNEI. The table came from immunoSEQ multiplex PCR; TCRdb's copy has only in-frame clones and leaves some out. This table holds 150,000 to 200,000 clones, around 89% found once. This specimen comes from a study of radiation and T cells in renal cell carcinoma. Study conclusions and caveats: Pretreatment tumor biopsies were lacking, so baseline clonotypes are unknown.

The TCR was taken from a woman between 45 and 60 years old with renal cell carcinoma. The chain couples TRBV2 to TRBJ2-1, with D possibly being TRBD1 or TRBD2 (6 bases each). The source was blood, collected from a patient whose treatment included radiotherapy and nephrectomy. The CDR3 DNA reads as TGTGCCAGCAGTGCACAGGGAGGAGGGAATGAGCAGTTCTTC. Translation gives CASSAQGGGNEQFF.